The clone carrying this TCR beta chain has a handful of counts. Antigen specificity is unknown. These data are taken from a study of T cells in Graves' hyperthyroidism and ophthalmopathy. Study overall: Peripheral blood sampling occurred at initial diagnosis, before any treatment.

Points from the study as a whole: Ophthalmopathy got predicted by the model a median roughly six months before its onset.

The CDR3 regions of TCR beta were amplified from RNA transcripts. Carried out on the TCR CDR3, a first-round RT-PCR used the HTBI primer set. A single record per CDR3 protein comes from TCRdb applying MiXCR to the multiplex PCR reads. The sample has about 210,000 distinct CDR3 sequences, about a sixth seen once. J gave up 5 bases and V 3 bases, and 11 bases lay outside the gene matches. Germline V CDR1 and CDR2: LGHDT, YNNKEL (reference sequence). CDR3 length: 18 residues. Sequenced sample: blood. V is TRBV3-1 and J is TRBJ2-7; 15 nucleotides line up with TRBD2. The source is a man over 45 with Graves' hyperthyroidism. The CDR3 loop is CASSQGTSGRPPGHEQYF. DNA for the CDR3: TGTGCCAGCAGCCAGGGGACTAGCGGGAGGCCCCCCGGCCACGAGCAGTACTTC.